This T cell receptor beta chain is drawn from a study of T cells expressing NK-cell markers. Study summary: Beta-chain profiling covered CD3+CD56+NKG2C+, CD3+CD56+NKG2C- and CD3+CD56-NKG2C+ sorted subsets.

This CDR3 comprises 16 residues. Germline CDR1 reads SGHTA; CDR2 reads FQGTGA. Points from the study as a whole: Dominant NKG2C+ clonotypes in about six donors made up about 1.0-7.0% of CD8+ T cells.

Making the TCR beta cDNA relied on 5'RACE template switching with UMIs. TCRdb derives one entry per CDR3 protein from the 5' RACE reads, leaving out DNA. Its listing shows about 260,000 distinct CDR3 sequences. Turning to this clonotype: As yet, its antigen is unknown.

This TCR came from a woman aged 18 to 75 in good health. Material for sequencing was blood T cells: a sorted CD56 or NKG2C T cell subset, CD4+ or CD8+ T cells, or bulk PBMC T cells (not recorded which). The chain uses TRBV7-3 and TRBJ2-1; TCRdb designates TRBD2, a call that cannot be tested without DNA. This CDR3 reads CASSSVRTSSYNEQFF.